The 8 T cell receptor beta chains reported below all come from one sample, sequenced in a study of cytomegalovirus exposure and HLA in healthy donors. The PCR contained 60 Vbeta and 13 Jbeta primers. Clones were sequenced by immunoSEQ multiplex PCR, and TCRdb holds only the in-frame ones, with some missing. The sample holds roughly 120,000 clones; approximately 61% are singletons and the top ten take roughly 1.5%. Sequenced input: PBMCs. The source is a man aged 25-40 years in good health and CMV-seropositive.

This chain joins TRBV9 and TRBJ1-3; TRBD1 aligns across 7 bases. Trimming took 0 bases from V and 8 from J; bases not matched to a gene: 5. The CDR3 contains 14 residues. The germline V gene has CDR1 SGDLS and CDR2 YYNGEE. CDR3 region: CASSVATGADTIYF. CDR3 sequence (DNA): TGTGCCAGCAGCGTAGCAACAGGGGCAGACACCATATATTTT.

CDR3 protein: CASSIGSLRGRLNTEAFF. As DNA, the CDR3 is TGTGCCAGTAGTATAGGTAGTTTAAGGGGGCGCTTGAACACTGAAGCTTTCTTT. The V call is TRBV19, the J call TRBJ1-1; 7 nucleotides line up with TRBD1. In germline, CDR1 is LNHDA, CDR2 SQIVND (reference sequence). The CDR3 loop spans 18 amino acids. Trimming cost V 1 base and J 0 bases; bases outside gene matches: 11.

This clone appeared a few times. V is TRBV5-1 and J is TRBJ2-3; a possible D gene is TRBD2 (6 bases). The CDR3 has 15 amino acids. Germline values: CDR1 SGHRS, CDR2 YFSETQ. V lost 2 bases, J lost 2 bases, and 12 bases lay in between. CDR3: CASSLPGLITDTQYF. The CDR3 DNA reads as TGCGCCAGCAGCTTACCGGGACTGATCACAGATACGCAGTATTTT.

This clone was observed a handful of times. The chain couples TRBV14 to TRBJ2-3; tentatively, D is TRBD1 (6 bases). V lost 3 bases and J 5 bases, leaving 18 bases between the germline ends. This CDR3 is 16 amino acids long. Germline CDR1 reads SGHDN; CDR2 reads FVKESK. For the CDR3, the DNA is TGTGCCAGCAGCCAGGACAGTCACTCCTGGGTAGATACGCAGTATTTT. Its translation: CASSQDSHSWVDTQYF.

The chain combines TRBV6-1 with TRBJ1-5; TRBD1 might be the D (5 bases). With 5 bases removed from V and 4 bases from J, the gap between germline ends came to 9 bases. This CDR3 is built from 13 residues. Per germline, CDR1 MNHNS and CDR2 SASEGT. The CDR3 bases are TGTGCCAGCAGTCCGACAGAGAATCAGCCCCAGCATTTT. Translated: CASSPTENQPQHF.

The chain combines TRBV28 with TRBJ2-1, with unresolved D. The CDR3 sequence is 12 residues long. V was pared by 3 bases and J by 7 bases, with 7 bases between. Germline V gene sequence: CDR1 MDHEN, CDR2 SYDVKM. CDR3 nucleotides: TGTGCCAGCAGTTTTCCAGAAAATGAGCAGTTCTTC. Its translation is CASSFPENEQFF.

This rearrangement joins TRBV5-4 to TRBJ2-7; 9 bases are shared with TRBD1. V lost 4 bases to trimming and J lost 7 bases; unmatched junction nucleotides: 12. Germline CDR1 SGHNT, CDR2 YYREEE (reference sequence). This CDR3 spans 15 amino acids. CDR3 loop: CASSQPGTGRGEQYF. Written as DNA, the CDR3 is TGTGCCAGCAGCCAGCCAGGGACAGGGCGTGGGGAGCAGTACTTC.

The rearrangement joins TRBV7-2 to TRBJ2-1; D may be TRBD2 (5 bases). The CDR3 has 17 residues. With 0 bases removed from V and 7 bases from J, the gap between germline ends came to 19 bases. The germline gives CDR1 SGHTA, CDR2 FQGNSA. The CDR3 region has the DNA TGTGCCAGCAGCTTAGCGGGCGGGCTTGCGGGCTTAAATGAGCAGTTCTTC. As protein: CASSLAGGLAGLNEQFF.